This T cell receptor beta chain is from a study of blood T cells in healthy people across ages. A second PCR, run for about 7 to 11 cycles, used a sample-barcoded 5' primer plus a J-beta primer mix. TCRdb reprocessed the 5' RACE reads with MiXCR, giving one entry per CDR3 protein. The table lists approximately 670,000 distinct CDR3 sequences, 40% to 45% of them singletons. This CDR3 contains 20 residues. The germline CDR1 and CDR2 sequences are MGHRA and YSYEKL. V was clipped by 2 bases and J by 0 bases; unmatched bases: 12. Study outcomes and limitations: Long-lived donors carried more naive CD4+ cells and greater diversity than aged donors. Across the age range, TCR beta diversity per million T cells fell in a roughly linear way. Estimated diversity that came from one million T cells was considered an underestimate.

Worth noting for this clonotype: The target antigen is unknown.

Peripheral blood, roughly 11 milliliters per donor, was collected. The sequence was collected from a man older than 75 in good health. The sample comprised blood. The chain couples TRBV4-1 to TRBJ2-1, with 11 bases lining up with TRBD2. CDR3 sequence: CASSQFGPSGGRSSYNEQFF. CDR3 in DNA: TGCGCCAGCAGCCAATTCGGGCCTAGCGGGGGGCGTAGCTCCTACAATGAGCAGTTCTTC.